This note documents a single T cell receptor (beta chain) sequence. The V end was cut by 0 bases, the J end by 7 bases, with 10 bases between. The CDR3 has 13 amino acids. Germline V gene sequence: CDR1 SGHDT, CDR2 YYEEEE. This record comes from a study of blood T cell repertoires in COVID-19. The overall study: Samples taken during acute and convalescent COVID-19 were collected in the United States, Italy and Spain. Nucleic acid was either cDNA or gDNA, and it came from T cells, B-cell-depleted T cells, or PBMCs.

The authors' processing: Researchers report that nucleated cell counts were estimated from reference gene primer amplification. Here immunoSEQ multiplex PCR was the method, and the copy in TCRdb shows in-frame clones only, minus some. The V and J calls and clone size come from that table; D and trimming were worked out from the DNA. The table includes about 130,000 clones, just under 85% detected once. The receptor was isolated from a woman between 50 and 59 years old with acute or convalescent COVID-19. The J gene is TRBJ1-1, the V gene TRBV5-6, with no clear D. The material sequenced was peripheral blood. As DNA, the CDR3 is TGTGCCAGCAGCTTGGGAGGGAGAAATGAAGCTTTCTTT. Amino acid sequence: CASSLGGRNEAFF.